This T cell receptor (beta chain) was profiled in a study of blood T cells in healthy people across ages. CDR1 and CDR2 (germline): DFQATT, SNEGSKA (reference sequence). Trimming removed 3 bases from V and 13 bases from J; junction bases left unmatched: 7. The CDR3 is made up of 12 amino acids. The use of a sample-barcoded 5' primer and a J-beta primer mix characterized a second PCR of roughly 6 to 11 cycles. TCRdb used MiXCR to reprocess the 5' RACE reads, holding one entry per CDR3 protein. The sample holds more than 500,000 distinct CDR3 sequences, about 26% seen once. These data also featured in a second study, about T cells of mothers and their children. As that study records: Within related and unrelated pairs, thymic selection shapes TCR recombination output in a similar way.

The clonotype comes from a boy under 10 years old in good health. V and J are TRBV20-1 and TRBJ2-4, with 9 positions matching TRBD1. Sequencing used blood. CDR3 region: CSASTGGARQYF. Here the CDR3 DNA reads TGCAGTGCTAGTACAGGGGGCGCTCGACAGTACTTC.